This T cell receptor (beta chain) was identified in a study of blood T cell repertoires in COVID-19. Overall study context: The study drew acute and convalescent COVID-19 samples from the United States, Italy and Spain. From T cells, B-cell-depleted T cells, or PBMCs came the material, which was cDNA or gDNA.

In the study's own analysis: Reference gene primer amplification gave nucleated cell count estimates. Assay: immunoSEQ multiplex PCR; the TCRdb copy retains only in-frame clones and omits some. The V and J calls and clone size come from that table; D and trimming were worked out from the DNA. The sample shows 130,000 or so clones, around 83% of them seen only once. Germline CDR1 is MNHNS and CDR2 is SASEGT. V shed 3 bases and J shed 2 bases, with 11 bases lying between them. CDR3 length: 14 amino acids. The rearrangement links TRBV6-1 to TRBJ2-7; tentative D call: TRBD1 (6 bases). Sequences were obtained from peripheral blood. This TCR derives from a human donor in a cohort sampled during active COVID-19. CDR3 sequence reads: CASSDRTAAYEQYF. Here the CDR3 DNA reads TGTGCCAGCAGTGATAGGACAGCCGCCTACGAGCAGTACTTC.